This T cell receptor beta chain originates from a study of lymphopenia after photon versus proton radiotherapy. Method: immunoSEQ multiplex PCR; TCRdb's copy keeps in-frame clones and lacks some. The table records fewer than 65,000 clones, 75% to 90% of them present only once. CDR1 and CDR2 from the germline V gene are KGHSH and LQKENI. V was pared by 1 base and J by 2 bases, with 9 bases between. The CDR3 loop spans 15 amino acids. The TCR comes from a man in his forties with gastric cancer. The source material was peripheral blood, sampled from a patient treated with photon-based radiotherapy. This rearrangement joins TRBV18 to TRBJ2-4; D may match TRBD1 or TRBD2 (5 bases each). The CDR3 DNA follows: TGTGCCAGCTCACCACGAGGGGAGCCCAAAAACATTCAGTACTTC. This sequence encodes CASSPRGEPKNIQYF.